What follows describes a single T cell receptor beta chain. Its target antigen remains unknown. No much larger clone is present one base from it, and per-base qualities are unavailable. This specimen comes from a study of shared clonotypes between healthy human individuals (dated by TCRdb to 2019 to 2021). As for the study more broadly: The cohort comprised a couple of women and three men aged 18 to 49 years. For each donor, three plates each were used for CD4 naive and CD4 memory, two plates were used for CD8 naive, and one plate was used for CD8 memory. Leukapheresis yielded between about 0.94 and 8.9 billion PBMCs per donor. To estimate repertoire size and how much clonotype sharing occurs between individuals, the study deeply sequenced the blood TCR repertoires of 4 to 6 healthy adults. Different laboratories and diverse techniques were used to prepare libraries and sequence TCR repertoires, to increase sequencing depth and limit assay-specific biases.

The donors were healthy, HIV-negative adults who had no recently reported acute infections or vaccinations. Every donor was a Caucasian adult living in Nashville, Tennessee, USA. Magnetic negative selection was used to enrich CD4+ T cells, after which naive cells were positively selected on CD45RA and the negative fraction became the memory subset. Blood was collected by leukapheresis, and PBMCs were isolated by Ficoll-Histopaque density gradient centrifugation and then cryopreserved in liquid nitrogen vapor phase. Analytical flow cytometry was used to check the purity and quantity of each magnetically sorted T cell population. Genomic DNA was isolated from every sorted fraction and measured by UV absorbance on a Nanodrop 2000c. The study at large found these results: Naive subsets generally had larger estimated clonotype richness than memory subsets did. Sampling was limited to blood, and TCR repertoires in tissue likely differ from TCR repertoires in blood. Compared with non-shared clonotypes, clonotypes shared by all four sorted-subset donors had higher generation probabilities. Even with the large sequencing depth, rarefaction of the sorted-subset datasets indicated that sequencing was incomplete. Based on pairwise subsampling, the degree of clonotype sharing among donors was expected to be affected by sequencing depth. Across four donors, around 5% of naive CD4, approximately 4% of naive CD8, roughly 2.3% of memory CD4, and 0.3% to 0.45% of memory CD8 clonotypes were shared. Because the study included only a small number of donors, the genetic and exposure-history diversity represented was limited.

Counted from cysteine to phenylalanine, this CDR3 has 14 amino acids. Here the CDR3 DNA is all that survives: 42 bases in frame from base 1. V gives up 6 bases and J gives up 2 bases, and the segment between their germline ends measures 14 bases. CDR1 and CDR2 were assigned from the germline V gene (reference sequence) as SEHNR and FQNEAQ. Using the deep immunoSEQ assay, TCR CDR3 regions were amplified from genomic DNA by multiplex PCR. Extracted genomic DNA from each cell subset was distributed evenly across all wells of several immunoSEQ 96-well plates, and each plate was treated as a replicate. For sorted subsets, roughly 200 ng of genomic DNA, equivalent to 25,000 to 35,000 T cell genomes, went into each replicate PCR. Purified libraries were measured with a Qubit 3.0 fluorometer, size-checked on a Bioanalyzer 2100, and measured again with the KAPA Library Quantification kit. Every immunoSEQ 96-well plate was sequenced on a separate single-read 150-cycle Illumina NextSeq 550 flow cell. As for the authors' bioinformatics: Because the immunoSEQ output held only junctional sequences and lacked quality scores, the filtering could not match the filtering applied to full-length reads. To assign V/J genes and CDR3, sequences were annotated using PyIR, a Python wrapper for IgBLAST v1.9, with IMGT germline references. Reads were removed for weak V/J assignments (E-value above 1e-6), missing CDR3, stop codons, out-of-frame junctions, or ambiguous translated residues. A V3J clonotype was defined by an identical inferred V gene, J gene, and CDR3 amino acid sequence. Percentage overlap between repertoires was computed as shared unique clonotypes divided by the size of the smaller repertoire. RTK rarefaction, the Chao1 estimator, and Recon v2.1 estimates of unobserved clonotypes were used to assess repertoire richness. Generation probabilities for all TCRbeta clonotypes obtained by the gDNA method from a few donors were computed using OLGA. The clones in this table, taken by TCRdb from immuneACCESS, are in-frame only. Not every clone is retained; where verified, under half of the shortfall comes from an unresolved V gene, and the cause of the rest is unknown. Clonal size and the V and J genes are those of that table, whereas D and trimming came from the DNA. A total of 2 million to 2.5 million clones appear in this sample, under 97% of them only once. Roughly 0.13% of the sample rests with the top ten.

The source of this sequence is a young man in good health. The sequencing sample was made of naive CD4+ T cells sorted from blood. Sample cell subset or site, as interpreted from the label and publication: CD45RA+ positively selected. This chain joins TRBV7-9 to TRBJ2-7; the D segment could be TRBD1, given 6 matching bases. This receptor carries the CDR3 CASRDQGRPYEQYF. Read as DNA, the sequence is TGTGCCAGCAGAGATCAGGGGCGACCCTACGAGCAGTACTTC.